A selection of T cell receptor beta chains follows, all from one sample in a study of blood T cells in healthy people across ages. TCRdb itself ran the 5' RACE reads through MiXCR, one entry per CDR3 protein. The data show 1.5 million to 2 million distinct CDR3 sequences, with around 48% seen just once and over 2% held by the top ten. Sequenced input: blood. These receptors were taken from a woman in her thirties or forties in good health. Both conserved end residues are part of each CDR3. A D gene is named only where the DNA matches it firmly. Size tells how often a clone was seen (once, few, many) or the class of an expanded clone, and some rows leave it out.

many TRBJ2-1 TRBV7-2 TRBD1 CASSLRTGEIFGPYNEQFF TGTGCCAGCAGCCTGAGGACAGGGGAAATATTCGGCCCCTACAATGAGCAGTTCTTC
few TRBJ2-7 TRBV20-1 TRBD1 CSARDRNSYEQYF TGCAGTGCGAGGGACAGGAACTCCTACGAGCAGTACTTC
- TRBJ1-5 TRBV20-1 TRBD1 CSASLSGTGKKPQHF TGCAGTGCTAGCTTATCGGGGACAGGGAAAAAGCCCCAGCATTTT
- TRBJ2-1 TRBV12-3/TRBV12-4 - CASSWDRPSYNEQFF TGTGCCAGCAGTTGGGACCGACCCTCCTACAATGAGCAGTTCTTC
- TRBJ2-1 TRBV7-9 - CASSPTSLSSYNEQFF TGTGCCAGCAGCCCAACTAGCCTTAGCTCCTACAATGAGCAGTTCTTC
- TRBJ1-5 TRBV4-1 - CASSLPGDHQPQHF TGCGCCAGCAGCCTACCTGGGGACCATCAGCCCCAGCATTTT
- TRBJ2-3 TRBV2 - CASSERTIITDTQYF TGTGCCAGCAGTGAACGGACAATTATCACAGATACGCAGTATTTT
- TRBJ2-5 TRBV5-1 TRBD1 CASSPPGQGNNEQYF TGCGCCAGCAGCCCGCCGGGACAGGGAAACAATGAGCAGTACTTC
few TRBJ2-3 TRBV5-6 - CASSPLRRGTDTQYF TGTGCCAGCAGCCCGCTGAGGAGGGGCACAGATACGCAGTATTTT
few TRBJ2-1 TRBV6-7 - CASGPPSEMGLNEQFF TGTGCCAGCGGACCCCCATCCGAAATGGGTCTGAATGAGCAGTTCTTC
- TRBJ2-1 TRBV5-1 TRBD2 CASRMGSGSSYNEQFF TGCGCCAGCAGAATGGGGAGCGGGAGCTCCTACAATGAGCAGTTCTTC
few TRBJ2-3 TRBV4-2 TRBD2 CASSQGDRAGGAADTQYF TGTGCCAGCAGCCAAGGAGACCGAGCGGGGGGGGCCGCAGATACGCAGTATTTT
few TRBJ2-7 TRBV18 TRBD1 CASSPSPGGYEQYF TGTGCCAGCTCACCCTCGCCAGGGGGCTACGAGCAGTACTTC
few TRBJ2-5 TRBV6-5 - CASSYSSSGPPGETQYF TGTGCCAGCAGTTACTCGAGCTCTGGGCCCCCAGGGGAGACCCAGTACTTC
- TRBJ2-4 TRBV7-8 - CASSQADRLAKNIQYF TGTGCCAGCAGCCAAGCGGACAGACTAGCCAAAAACATTCAGTACTTC
- TRBJ2-7 TRBV20-1 TRBD1 CSAKGTGIEQYF TGCAGTGCCAAAGGGACAGGGATCGAGCAGTACTTC
- TRBJ1-4 TRBV7-2 TRBD1 CASITGQGLEKLFF TGTGCCAGCATCACAGGACAGGGATTGGAAAAACTGTTTTTT
- TRBJ2-5 TRBV9 - CAGSVSPSGGYQETQYF TGTGCCGGCAGCGTAAGCCCCTCCGGGGGCTACCAAGAGACCCAGTACTTC
few TRBJ1-4 TRBV4-3 - CASSQDGQGGLGKLFF TGCGCCAGCAGCCAAGATGGGCAGGGAGGCCTCGGAAAACTGTTTTTT
once TRBJ2-5 TRBV24-1 TRBD2 CATSSYGGAKETQYF TGTGCCACCAGCTCGTACGGGGGGGCAAAAGAGACCCAGTACTTC
once TRBJ1-1 TRBV27 - CASGEQRLNTEAFF TGTGCCAGCGGAGAACAGCGATTGAACACTGAAGCTTTCTTT
- TRBJ2-1 TRBV28 - CASSLGTGAAREQFF TGTGCCAGCAGTTTAGGGACTGGAGCTGCCCGGGAGCAGTTCTTC
- TRBJ2-3 TRBV6-2/TRBV6-3 TRBD1 CASSYGGTGDADTQYF TGTGCCAGCAGCTACGGAGGGACAGGGGATGCAGATACGCAGTATTTT
- TRBJ2-3 TRBV7-9 - CASSPGGGTSTDTQYF TGTGCCAGCAGCCCAGGTGGCGGAACTAGCACAGATACGCAGTATTTT
- TRBJ2-7 TRBV2 TRBD1 CASRLGQSNEQYF TGTGCCAGCAGACTGGGACAGTCAAACGAGCAGTACTTC
- TRBJ1-6 TRBV7-2 TRBD1 CASRTGQGPLNSPLHF TGTGCCAGCAGAACAGGACAGGGCCCACTCAATTCACCCCTCCACTTT
many TRBJ2-5 TRBV15 - CATSNWETQYF TGTGCCACCAGCAATTGGGAGACCCAGTACTTC
- TRBJ1-5 TRBV28 - CASSPNNPFWKPQHF TGTGCCAGCAGTCCAAACAACCCCTTTTGGAAGCCCCAGCATTTT